This T cell receptor beta chain was identified in a study of blood T cell repertoires in COVID-19. The wider study: Samples of COVID-19 (acute and convalescent) were obtained from the United States, Italy and Spain. From T cells, B-cell-depleted T cells, or PBMCs came the material, which was cDNA or gDNA.

In the original analysis: Nucleated cell counts were estimated from reference gene primer amplification. The table came from immunoSEQ multiplex PCR; TCRdb's copy has only in-frame clones and leaves some out. The D gene and trimming were derived from the DNA, and the V and J assignments and clone size from that table. The sample includes 100,000 to 140,000 clones, roughly 83% seen only once; the top ten take 4.2%. The germline V gene has CDR1 KGHSH and CDR2 LQKENI. This CDR3 is 17 amino acids long. Trimming removed 3 bases from V and 3 bases from J; junction bases left unmatched: 8. This receptor was taken from a human donor in a cohort sampled during active COVID-19. The chain uses TRBV18 and TRBJ1-5, with 10 bases that match TRBD1. Sequencing input: peripheral blood. The CDR3 nucleotides are TGTGCCAGCTCACCGCGACGGGACAGGGGAATCAATCAGCCCCAGCATTTT. It yields the protein CASSPRRDRGINQPQHF.